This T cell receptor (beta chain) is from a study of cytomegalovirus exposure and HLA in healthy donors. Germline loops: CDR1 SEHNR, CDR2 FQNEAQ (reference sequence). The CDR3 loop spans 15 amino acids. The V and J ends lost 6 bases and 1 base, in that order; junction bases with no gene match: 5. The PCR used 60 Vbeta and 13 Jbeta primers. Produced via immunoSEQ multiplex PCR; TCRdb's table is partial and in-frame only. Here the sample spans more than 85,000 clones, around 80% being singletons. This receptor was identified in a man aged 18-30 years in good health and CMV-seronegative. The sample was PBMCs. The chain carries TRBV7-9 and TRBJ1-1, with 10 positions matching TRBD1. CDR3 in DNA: TGTGCCAGCAGAGGGACAGGGGAGAGGAACACTGAAGCTTTCTTT. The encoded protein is CASRGTGERNTEAFF.